The 9 T cell receptor beta chains below come from one sample, sequenced in a study of blood T cell repertoires in COVID-19. Here immunoSEQ multiplex PCR was the method, and the copy in TCRdb shows in-frame clones only, minus some. Of about 240,000 clones in the sample, around 90% were seen once. The specimen sequenced was peripheral blood. The receptors were sampled from a middle-aged woman who had recovered from COVID-19.

The chain carries TRBV6-2 or TRBV6-3 and TRBJ1-5, with D hard to call. The CDR3 has 17 residues. V was trimmed by 5 bases and J by 1 base, leaving 18 bases between them. Germline lookup yields CDR1 MNHEY and CDR2 SVGEGT. The CDR3 is CASSNGVGLWSNQPQHF. For the CDR3, the DNA is TGTGCCAGCAGTAATGGTGTCGGGTTGTGGAGCAATCAGCCCCAGCATTTT.

This chain links TRBV18 with TRBJ1-2; the D is unclear. The V end was cut by 0 bases, the J end by 3 bases, with 11 bases between. Germline V gives CDR1 KGHSH, CDR2 LQKENI. The CDR3 contains 15 residues. The CDR3 here is CASSPPVRRDYGYTF. The DNA for the CDR3 is TGTGCCAGCTCACCACCGGTTCGGCGGGACTATGGCTACACCTTC.

The chain links TRBV5-1 to TRBJ2-3, with 10 positions matching TRBD2. Looked up from germline, CDR1 is SGHRS and CDR2 is YFSETQ. The CDR3 sequence is 19 residues long. Losses at the gene ends were 2 bases for V and 2 bases for J; bases not matched to a gene: 14. CDR3 protein: CASSFLGLAPHSITDTQYF. In DNA form, the CDR3 reads TGCGCCAGCAGCTTTTTGGGACTAGCGCCCCACAGTATCACAGATACGCAGTATTTT.

This chain joins TRBV10-3 and TRBJ2-5; 7 bases align to TRBD2. The germline V gene encodes CDR1 ENHRY and CDR2 SYGVKD. This CDR3 region has 13 residues. The V and J ends lost 4 bases and 4 bases, in that order; junction bases with no gene match: 3. The CDR3 protein is CAISAGGRETQYF. In DNA form, the CDR3 reads TGTGCCATCAGTGCGGGCGGGAGAGAGACCCAGTACTTC.

The chain uses TRBV6-5 and TRBJ2-7, with a weak D call TRBD1 (6 bases). Trimming removed 4 bases from V and 7 bases from J, with 11 bases in between. The CDR3 length is 12 residues. Germline assignment: CDR1 MNHEY and CDR2 SVGAGI. CDR3 coding DNA: TGTGCCAGCAGTTCCAGGGGCGATGAGCAGTACTTC. It specifies CASSSRGDEQYF.

The V gene is TRBV28, the J gene TRBJ1-2, with TRBD1 as a possible D gene (6 bases). Germline V gene sequence: CDR1 MDHEN, CDR2 SYDVKM. Trimming pared 5 bases from V and 4 bases from J, leaving 14 bases between. The CDR3 extends over 14 amino acids. The CDR3 loop is CASSARQGPYGYTF. CDR3 DNA: TGTGCCAGCAGTGCCCGCCAGGGGCCCTATGGCTACACCTTC.

This sequence joins TRBV19 and TRBJ1-2; 9 bases agree with TRBD1. V lost 7 bases, J lost 5 bases, and 5 bases stayed unmatched. The CDR3 extends over 13 amino acids. The germline V gene encodes CDR1 LNHDA and CDR2 SQIVND (reference sequence). In DNA form, the CDR3 reads TGTGCCAGTACCACCGGGACAGGGTATGGCTACACCTTC. Its translation is CASTTGTGYGYTF.

The genes are TRBV3-1 (or the pseudogene TRBV3-2) and TRBJ2-6; no firm D call. Germline CDR1 LGHDT, CDR2 YNNKEL (reference sequence). The CDR3 sequence is 17 residues long. V dropped 4 bases and J dropped 0 bases, with 13 bases sitting between them. The CDR3 sequence is CASSPGQRSSGANVLTF. Written as DNA, the CDR3 is TGTGCCAGCAGCCCCGGCCAGCGCAGCTCTGGGGCCAACGTCCTGACTTTC.

The rearrangement uses TRBV7-3 and TRBJ1-2; no clear D. V dropped 1 base and J dropped 8 bases, with 11 bases sitting between them. This CDR3 region has 13 residues. Germline values: CDR1 SGHTA, CDR2 FQGTGA. Written as DNA, the CDR3 is TGTGCCAGCAGCTTAAATGCGGGTCGGGGCTACACCTTC. Protein product: CASSLNAGRGYTF.